A single sample gave rise to the 22 T cell receptor beta chains below, sequenced in a study of blood T cell repertoires in COVID-19. Data came from immunoSEQ multiplex PCR; TCRdb stores just in-frame clones and leaves some out. Of 180,000 or so clones detected, roughly 78% appear once; the ten largest clones hold roughly 2.8%. The sample was peripheral blood. All receptors come from a woman of 80 years or more with active or convalescent COVID-19.

This chain connects TRBV7-6 to TRBJ2-3; D is undetermined. The V gene lost 6 bases and the J gene lost 2 bases, with 18 bases spanning the gap. Germline CDR1 SGHVS, CDR2 FNYEAQ. The CDR3 runs to 16 residues. The CDR3 nucleotides read TGTGCCAGCAGTAAATCCGGGTCCGGGTACACAGATACGCAGTATTTT. It translates to CASSKSGSGYTDTQYF.

V gene TRBV3-1 (or the pseudogene TRBV3-2) combines with J gene TRBJ1-2; TRBD1 matches 7 bases. This CDR3 has 14 residues. The germline V gene encodes CDR1 LGHDT and CDR2 YNNKEL (reference sequence). Trimming removed 5 bases from V and 10 bases from J; junction bases left unmatched: 13. The CDR3 sequence is CASSDTGARDVYTF. The CDR3 DNA sequence: TGTGCCAGCAGCGATACAGGGGCTCGTGACGTCTACACCTTC.

The rearrangement links TRBV7-3 to TRBJ2-3; possible D gene TRBD2, 7 bases. Trimming removed 6 bases at V and 5 bases at J, with 12 bases between. Germline V gene lookup returns CDR1 SGHTA and CDR2 FQGTGA. CDR3 length: 13 residues. This CDR3 is CASSRGAKDTQYF. In nucleotides, the CDR3 is TGTGCCAGCAGTCGGGGGGCGAAAGATACGCAGTATTTT.

The chain combines TRBV18 with TRBJ1-3; TRBD1 matches at 7 bases. V gave up 2 bases and J gave up 4 bases; unmatched junction bases: 5. The CDR3 totals 15 residues. CDR1 is KGHSH and CDR2 is LQKENI in the germline V gene. CDR3 in DNA: TGTGCCAGCTCACCAACCGGGACAGACGGAAACACCATATATTTT. Protein sequence: CASSPTGTDGNTIYF.

The chain is built from TRBV5-8 and TRBJ1-6; possible D gene TRBD1, 5 bases. The CDR3 has 14 amino acids. In germline, CDR1 is SGHTS, CDR2 YDEGEE. Trimming pared 1 base from V and 4 bases from J, leaving 6 bases between. CDR3 loop: CASSLRQYNSPLHF. CDR3 DNA sequence: TGTGCCAGCAGCTTGAGACAGTATAATTCACCCCTCCACTTT.

The V gene is TRBV5-4, the J gene TRBJ1-1; 10 bases are shared with TRBD1. V lost 2 bases and J lost 12; bases outside the gene matches: 13. Per the germline V gene, CDR1 is SGHNT and CDR2 is YYREEE (reference sequence). This CDR3 contains 15 residues. The CDR3 sequence is CASSFIDNRDRGTFF. CDR3 DNA sequence: TGTGCCAGCAGCTTCATCGACAACCGGGACAGGGGTACTTTCTTT.

This clone was seen a single time. The chain has TRBV30 and TRBJ1-2, with 8 bases identical to TRBD1. V dropped 8 bases and J dropped 3; count of bases not matched to a gene: 8. CDR3 size: 13 residues. Germline V gene sequence: CDR1 GTSNPN, CDR2 SVGIG (reference sequence). CDR3 loop: CAIRATGDYGYTF. For the CDR3, the DNA is TGTGCCATACGCGCGACAGGGGACTATGGCTACACCTTC.

This clone has a handful of counts. The chain employs TRBV7-9 and TRBJ1-2, with D possibly being TRBD1 (5 bases). Trimming left V 4 bases short and J 2 bases short, with 14 bases between. The CDR3 loop spans 15 amino acids. CDR1 and CDR2 (germline): SEHNR, FQNEAQ (reference sequence). The CDR3 DNA sequence: TGTGCCAGCAGCTCATCGGGGGGGACGAACTATGGCTACACCTTC. Its translation is CASSSSGGTNYGYTF.

The J gene is TRBJ1-2, the V gene TRBV10-1; D call uncertain. V was clipped by 6 bases and J by 3 bases, with 20 bases between them. The germline gives CDR1 WNHNN, CDR2 SYGVQD (reference sequence). There are 16 residues in the CDR3. The chain's CDR3 is CASSDDRYPRHYGYTF. The CDR3 nucleotides are TGCGCCAGCAGCGATGATCGGTATCCTCGTCACTATGGCTACACCTTC.

The CDR3 DNA follows: TGTGCCAGCAGCTTGCAGAAGAATTCACCCCTCCACTTT. Its protein product is CASSLQKNSPLHF. The V call is TRBV7-9, the J call TRBJ1-6; D is unclear. This CDR3 spans 13 amino acids. CDR1 is SEHNR and CDR2 is FQNEAQ in the germline V gene (reference sequence). V lost 3 bases and J lost 7, with 7 bases in between.

The table lists this clone with a count of one. The V gene is TRBV7-9, the J gene TRBJ1-1; 7 bases agree with TRBD1. The germline V gene encodes CDR1 SEHNR and CDR2 FQNEAQ (reference sequence). The J segment lost 3 bases and the V segment lost 6 bases, leaving 7 bases of the junction unmatched. This CDR3 contains 14 residues. CDR3 region: CASRLTGEYTEAFF. DNA for the CDR3: TGTGCCAGCAGACTTACAGGGGAATACACTGAAGCTTTCTTT. Complete variable domain (other parts from reference TRBV7-9 and TRBJ1-1): DTGVSQNPRHKITKRGQNVTFRCDPISEHNRLYWYRQTLGQGPEFLTYFQNEAQLEKSRLLSDRFSAERPKGSFSTLEIQRTEQGDSAMYLCASRLTGEYTEAFFGQGTRLTVV.

This clone was counted once. The chain has TRBV3-1 (or the pseudogene TRBV3-2) and TRBJ2-7, with 11 bases identical to TRBD1. The V segment lost 4 bases and the J segment 2 bases; nucleotides outside the gene matches: 4. This CDR3 region has 15 residues. Per germline, CDR1 LGHDT and CDR2 YNNKEL (reference sequence). The CDR3 protein is CASSPGTGGTYEQYF. The CDR3 DNA reads as TGTGCCAGCAGCCCTGGGACAGGGGGAACCTACGAGCAGTACTTC.

This chain connects TRBV4-3 to TRBJ2-5; 8 nucleotides align to TRBD2. J gave up 5 bases and V 4 bases, and 9 bases lay outside the gene matches. Germline loops: CDR1 LGHNA, CDR2 YSLEER. The CDR3 spans 15 residues. For the CDR3, the DNA is TGCGCCAGCAGCCCACTAGCGGCCAGCCAGGAGACCCAGTACTTC. Its protein is CASSPLAASQETQYF.

Of note for this clone: The identical CDR3 is also encoded by other nucleotide sequences in the sample. The J gene is TRBJ2-1, the V gene TRBV6-2 or TRBV6-3, with TRBD2 matching over 9 bases. V lost 4 bases, J lost 1 base, and 8 bases stayed unmatched. CDR1 and CDR2 from the germline V gene are MNHEY and SVGEGT. CDR3 length: 17 residues. CDR3 sequence: CASSSYPSGGSYNEQFF. The CDR3 nucleotides are TGTGCCAGCAGTTCCTACCCCAGCGGGGGGTCCTACAATGAGCAGTTCTTC.

This clone was counted at least ten times. The chain recombines TRBV6-5 with TRBJ2-7; the D gene is possibly TRBD2 (6 bases). The V end was cut by 6 bases, the J end by 5 bases, with 14 bases between. CDR1 is MNHEY, CDR2 SVGAGI, per germline. This CDR3 region has 13 residues. CDR3 loop: CASSRGGGNEQYF. In DNA, the CDR3 is TGTGCCAGCAGCCGAGGCGGAGGGAACGAGCAGTACTTC.

This chain joins TRBV7-2 and TRBJ2-1; D uncertain. This CDR3 contains 13 residues. Trimming stripped 0 bases from V and 9 bases from J, with 9 bases between. CDR1 and CDR2 (germline): SGHTA, FQGNSA. CDR3: CASSLALAAEQFF. The CDR3 nucleotides read TGTGCCAGCAGCTTAGCGCTGGCGGCTGAGCAGTTCTTC. The variable domain in full, with the rest retrieved from reference TRBV7-2 and TRBJ2-1, is GAGVSQSPSNKVTEKGKDVELRCDPISGHTALYWYRQSLGQGLEFLIYFQGNSAPDKSGLPSDRFSAERTGGSVSTLTIQRTQQEDSAVYLCASSLALAAEQFFGPGTRLTVL.

The V gene is TRBV2, the J gene TRBJ2-1; 7 nucleotides agree with TRBD2. This CDR3 contains 11 residues. The germline V gene encodes CDR1 SNHLY and CDR2 FYNNEI. With V trimmed by 8 bases and J by 10 bases, 5 bases remained unmatched. Here the CDR3 DNA reads TGTGCCAGCCTGGGGGGAGGGGAGCAGTTCTTC. Its translation is CASLGGGEQFF.

The chain links TRBV28 to TRBJ1-2; D unresolved. Germline CDR1 reads MDHEN; CDR2 reads SYDVKM. Trimming cost V 10 bases and J 4 bases, with 7 bases left between them. The CDR3 length is 10 residues. The CDR3 protein is CATIGYGYTF. CDR3 coding DNA: TGTGCCACCATCGGCTATGGCTACACCTTC.

CDR3 amino acids: CASRVTGGTEAFF. Here the CDR3 DNA reads TGTGCCAGCAGGGTAACAGGGGGAACTGAAGCTTTCTTT. The chain employs TRBV2 and TRBJ1-1; 8 positions match TRBD1. The CDR3 is made up of 13 amino acids. V trimming: 6 bases; J trimming: 5 bases; junction bases outside the gene matches: 5. Germline assignment: CDR1 SNHLY and CDR2 FYNNEI. The complete variable domain, with remaining parts taken from reference TRBV2 and TRBJ1-1, reads EPEVTQTPSHQVTQMGQEVILRCVPISNHLYFYWYRQILGQKVEFLVSFYNNEISEKSEIFDDQFSVERPDGSNFTLKIRSTKLEDSAMYFCASRVTGGTEAFFGQGTRLTVV.

This clone was counted once. This sequence joins TRBV11-3 and TRBJ1-1; perhaps TRBD1 as D (6 bases). Trimming removed 5 bases from V and 1 base from J, with 11 bases in between. This CDR3 has 14 residues. CDR1 SGHNT and CDR2 YENEEA come from the germline V gene. The CDR3 sequence is CASSPTQGNTEAFF. In DNA, the CDR3 is TGTGCCAGCAGCCCGACACAGGGGAACACTGAAGCTTTCTTT.

The V call is TRBV6-5, the J call TRBJ1-5; D uncertain. V lost 8 bases and J lost 2, with 7 bases in between. The germline V gene encodes CDR1 MNHEY and CDR2 SVGAGI. The CDR3 runs 12 residues. CDR3 amino acids: CASAEGNQPQHF. CDR3 nucleotide sequence: TGTGCCAGCGCGGAAGGCAATCAGCCCCAGCATTTT.

The genes are TRBV4-1 and TRBJ2-1, with TRBD2 matching 11 bases. V shed 2 bases, J shed 4 bases, and the junction held 4 bases outside the gene matches. The CDR3 loop spans 16 amino acids. In germline, CDR1 is MGHRA, CDR2 YSYEKL. CDR3 amino acids: CASSQTTSGGYNEQFF. The CDR3 region has the DNA TGCGCCAGCAGCCAAACTACTAGCGGGGGATACAATGAGCAGTTCTTC.